These 8 T cell receptor beta chains were all obtained from the same sample, sequenced in a study of graft-versus-host responses after intestinal transplantation. Their specific antigens are unknown. This table comes from immunoSEQ multiplex PCR, and its TCRdb copy is limited to in-frame clones, with some not included. The data hold some 120,000 clones, with 90% observed a single time. This sample comprised unstimulated CD4+ T cells sorted from spleen or lymph node cells, obtained before intestinal transplant. All receptors come from a human donor who received an intestinal transplant.

The CDR3 coding sequence is TGCGCCAGCAGCGAGCAAGGACAGGGAGGAACCGGGGAGCTGTTTTTT. This gives the protein CASSEQGQGGTGELFF. The rearrangement links TRBV5-1 to TRBJ2-2, with 8 positions matching TRBD1. Trimming took 4 bases from V and 5 from J; bases not matched to a gene: 10. Germline values: CDR1 SGHRS, CDR2 YFSETQ. The CDR3 spans 16 residues.

The CDR3: CASSLTGKGTEAFF. The CDR3 nucleotides read TGTGCCAGCAGCTTAACAGGGAAAGGCACTGAAGCTTTCTTT. J is TRBJ1-1 and V is TRBV11-2, with a possible D match to TRBD1 (6 bases). V gave up 2 bases and J gave up 4 bases, with 11 bases separating them. From germline, CDR1 is SGHAT and CDR2 FQNNGV. The CDR3 loop spans 14 amino acids.

The chain combines TRBV5-1 with TRBJ2-5; D might be TRBD1 (6 bases). Germline V gene lookup returns CDR1 SGHRS and CDR2 YFSETQ. The V and J ends lost 0 bases and 3 bases respectively, with 9 bases between them. The CDR3 contains 14 residues. In DNA form, the CDR3 reads TGCGCCAGCAGCTTGGGACAGGTAAAAGAGACCCAGTACTTC. It codes for CASSLGQVKETQYF. Full variable domain (remainder filled in from reference TRBV5-1 and TRBJ2-5): KAGVTQTPRYLIKTRGQQVTLSCSPISGHRSVSWYQQTPGQGLQFLFEYFSETQRNKGNFPGRFSGRQFSNSRSEMNVSTLELGDSALYLCASSLGQVKETQYFGPGTRLLVL.

V is TRBV18 and J is TRBJ2-5; D is uncertain. Trimming left V 2 bases short and J 4 bases short, with 8 bases between. The germline V gene has CDR1 KGHSH and CDR2 LQKENI. The CDR3 covers 13 residues. CDR3 residues: CASSPWAGETQYF. CDR3 sequence (DNA): TGTGCCAGCTCACCATGGGCTGGAGAGACCCAGTACTTC.

The chain recombines TRBV30 with TRBJ2-2; D may be TRBD2 (5 bases). Per the germline V gene, CDR1 is GTSNPN and CDR2 is SVGIG (reference sequence). Trimming took off 3 bases at V and 2 bases at J, with 10 bases between the two ends. The CDR3 extends over 14 amino acids. The CDR3 DNA reads TGTGCCTGGAGACGGGGTTCTAACACCGGGGAGCTGTTTTTT. Protein: CAWRRGSNTGELFF.

V and J are TRBV6-6 and TRBJ2-7; tentatively, D is TRBD1 (5 bases). Germline V CDR1 and CDR2: MNHNY, SVGAGI (reference sequence). The ends were cut back, 5 bases at V and 0 bases at J, with 14 bases in the middle. This CDR3 comprises 15 residues. In DNA form, the CDR3 reads TGTGCCAGCAGTAAGACAGTGATTCACTCCTACGAGCAGTACTTC. Protein: CASSKTVIHSYEQYF.

The V and J genes are TRBV20-1 and TRBJ2-5; possibly TRBD1 for D (5 bases). V was shortened by 6 bases and J by 5 bases, with 10 bases between the two germline ends. This CDR3 region has 11 residues. The germline V gene has CDR1 DFQATT and CDR2 SNEGSKA (reference sequence). The CDR3 loop is CSAPGWETQYF. The CDR3 nucleotides are TGCAGTGCCCCAGGGTGGGAGACCCAGTACTTC.

V gene TRBV5-1 combines with J gene TRBJ2-7, with 10 bases fitting TRBD2. J was trimmed by 6 bases and V by 0 bases; bases with no gene match: 9. The germline V gene has CDR1 SGHRS and CDR2 YFSETQ. The CDR3 runs to 16 residues. The CDR3 is CASSLGGLAVQGEQYF. In DNA, the CDR3 is TGCGCCAGCAGCTTGGGTGGACTAGCGGTTCAAGGCGAGCAGTACTTC.